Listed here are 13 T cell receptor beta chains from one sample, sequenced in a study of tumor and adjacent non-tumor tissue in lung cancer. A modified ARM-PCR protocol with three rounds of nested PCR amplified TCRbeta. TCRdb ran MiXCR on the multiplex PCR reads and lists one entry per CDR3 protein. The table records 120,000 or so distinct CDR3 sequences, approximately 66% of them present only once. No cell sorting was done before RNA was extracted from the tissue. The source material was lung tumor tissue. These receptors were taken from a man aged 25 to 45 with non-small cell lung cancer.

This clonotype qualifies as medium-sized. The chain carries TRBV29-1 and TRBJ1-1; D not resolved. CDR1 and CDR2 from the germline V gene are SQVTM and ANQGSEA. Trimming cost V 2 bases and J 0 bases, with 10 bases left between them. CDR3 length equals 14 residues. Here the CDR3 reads CSVEFANMNTEAFF. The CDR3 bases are TGCAGCGTTGAATTTGCGAACATGAACACTGAAGCTTTCTTT.

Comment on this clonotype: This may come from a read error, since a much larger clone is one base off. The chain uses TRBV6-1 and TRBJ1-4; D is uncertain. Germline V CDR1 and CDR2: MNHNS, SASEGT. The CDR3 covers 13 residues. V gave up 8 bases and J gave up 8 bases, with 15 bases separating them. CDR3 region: CASGEQMGEKLFF. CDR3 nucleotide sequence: TGTGCCAGCGGGGAACAGATGGGGGAAAAACTGTTTTTT.

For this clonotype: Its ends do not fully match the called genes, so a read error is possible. The CDR3: CSASRPGQVYDQYF. CDR3 DNA sequence: TGCAGTGCTAGTCGTCCGGGACAAGTCTACGATCAGTACTTC. This chain connects TRBV20-1 to TRBJ2-7, with a possible D match to TRBD1 (6 bases). Germline V CDR1 and CDR2: DFQATT, SNEGSKA (reference sequence). The CDR3 sequence is 14 residues long.

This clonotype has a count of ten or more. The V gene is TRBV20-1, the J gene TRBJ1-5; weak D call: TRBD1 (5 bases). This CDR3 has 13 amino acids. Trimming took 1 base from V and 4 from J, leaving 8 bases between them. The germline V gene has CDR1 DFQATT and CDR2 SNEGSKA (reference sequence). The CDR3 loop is CSARGQPNQPQHF. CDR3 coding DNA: TGCAGTGCTAGAGGACAGCCGAATCAGCCCCAGCATTTT.

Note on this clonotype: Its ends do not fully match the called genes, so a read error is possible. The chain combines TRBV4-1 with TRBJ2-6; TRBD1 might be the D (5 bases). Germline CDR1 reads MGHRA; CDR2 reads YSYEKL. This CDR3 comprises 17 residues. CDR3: CASSQAPGLVGANVLNF. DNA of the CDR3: TGCGCCAGCAGCCAAGCCCCAGGCCTTGTAGGGGCCAACGTCCTGAATTTC.

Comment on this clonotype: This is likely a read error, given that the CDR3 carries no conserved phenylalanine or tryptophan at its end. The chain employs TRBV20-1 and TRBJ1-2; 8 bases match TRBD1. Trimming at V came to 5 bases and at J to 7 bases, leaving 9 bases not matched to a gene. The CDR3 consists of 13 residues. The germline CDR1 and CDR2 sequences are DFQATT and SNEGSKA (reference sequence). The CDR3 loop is CSAVGTGGSGYTI. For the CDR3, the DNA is TGCAGTGCTGTCGGTACAGGGGGATCTGGCTACACCATC.

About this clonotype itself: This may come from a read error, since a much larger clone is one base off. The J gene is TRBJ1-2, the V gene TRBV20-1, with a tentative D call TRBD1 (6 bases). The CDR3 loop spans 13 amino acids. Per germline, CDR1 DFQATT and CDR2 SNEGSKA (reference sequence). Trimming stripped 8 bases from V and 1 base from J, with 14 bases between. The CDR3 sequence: CSLQGGDNYGYTF. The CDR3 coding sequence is TGCAGTCTACAGGGTGGAGATAACTATGGCTACACCTTC.

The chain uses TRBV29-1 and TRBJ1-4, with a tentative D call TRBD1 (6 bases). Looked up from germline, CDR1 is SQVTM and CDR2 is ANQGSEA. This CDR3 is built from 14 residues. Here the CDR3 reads CGADAGGAGEKLFF. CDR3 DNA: TGCGGCGCTGATGCGGGGGGGGCTGGGGAAAAACTGTTTTTT.

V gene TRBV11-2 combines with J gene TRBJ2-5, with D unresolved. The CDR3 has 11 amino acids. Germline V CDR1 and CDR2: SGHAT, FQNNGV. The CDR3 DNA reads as TGTGTCAGAAGCTTAGGAGAGACCCAGTACTTC. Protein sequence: CVRSLGETQYF.

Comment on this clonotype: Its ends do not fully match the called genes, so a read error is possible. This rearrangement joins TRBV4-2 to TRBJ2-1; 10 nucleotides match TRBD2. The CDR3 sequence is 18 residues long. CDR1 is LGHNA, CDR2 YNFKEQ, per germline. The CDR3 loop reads CASNQHPHSGGTYNEQFF. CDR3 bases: TGTGCTAGCAACCAACACCCTCATAGCGGGGGGACCTACAATGAACAGTTCTTC.

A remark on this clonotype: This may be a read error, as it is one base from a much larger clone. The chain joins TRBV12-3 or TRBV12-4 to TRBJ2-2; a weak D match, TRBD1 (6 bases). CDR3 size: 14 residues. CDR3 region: CAGSTNQGFGELFF. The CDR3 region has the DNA TGTGCCGGCAGTACAAATCAGGGGTTCGGGGAGCTGTTTTTT.

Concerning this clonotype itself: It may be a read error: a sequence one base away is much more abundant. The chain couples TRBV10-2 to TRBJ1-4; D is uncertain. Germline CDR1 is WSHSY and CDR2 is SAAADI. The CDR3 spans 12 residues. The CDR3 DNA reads TGCGCCAGCAGTGAGAGGGATGAAAGACTGTTTTTT. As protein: CASSERDERLFF.

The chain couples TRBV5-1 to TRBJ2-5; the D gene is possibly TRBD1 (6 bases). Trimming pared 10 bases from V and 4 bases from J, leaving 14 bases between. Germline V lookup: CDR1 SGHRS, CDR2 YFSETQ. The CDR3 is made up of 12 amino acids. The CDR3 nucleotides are TGCGCCCAGGGGCAGGGAGCAGAGACCCAGTACTTC. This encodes CAQGQGAETQYF.